The T cell receptor (beta chain) under discussion was sequenced for a study of T cells in Graves' hyperthyroidism and ophthalmopathy. Study observations and caveats: Before onset, ophthalmopathy was predicted by the model a median around 6 months earlier. Most thyroid clonotypes expanded above 0.001 were also detected in blood.

This clonotype was observed at least ten times. Its antigen is as yet unknown. RNA transcripts provided the source from which TCR beta CDR3 regions were amplified. Using the HTBI primer set, a first-round RT-PCR was run on the TCR CDR3. TCRdb redid the calling of the multiplex PCR reads with MiXCR, one entry per CDR3 protein. Of 400,000 to 500,000 distinct CDR3 sequences in the sample, approximately 14% were seen once. Germline V gene lookup returns CDR1 GTSNPN and CDR2 SVGIG (reference sequence). This CDR3 region has 13 residues. The V gene lost 2 bases and the J gene lost 9 bases, with 16 bases spanning the gap. Absence of ophthalmopathy progression within 18 months defined stable Graves' hyperthyroidism. An approximately 10 ml volume of fresh peripheral blood provided the PBMCs.

This chain uses TRBV30 with TRBJ1-1, with D possibly being TRBD1 (5 bases). Sequenced input: blood. This TCR was recovered from a woman under 30 with Graves' hyperthyroidism. The CDR3 DNA reads as TGTGCCTGGAGTTTCTCGAGACCGGGACAAGCTTTCTTT. Its protein is CAWSFSRPGQAFF.